The clone carrying this TCR beta chain appeared a few times. Its antigen remains unidentified. These data come from a study of blood T cells in healthy people across ages. Broader study findings: TCR beta diversity, measured per million T cells, fell in a roughly linear way with age.

Per germline, CDR1 MDHEN and CDR2 SYDVKM. There are 16 residues in the CDR3. V lost 6 bases, J lost 11 bases, and 12 bases stayed unmatched. Primers used in a second PCR of about 6 to 12 cycles were a sample-barcoded 5' primer and a J-beta primer mix. From the 5' RACE reads, TCRdb called clonotypes with MiXCR, one entry per CDR3 protein. Of about 1.7 million distinct CDR3 sequences listed, roughly 28% are singletons. Sequencing was done on a sample of blood. V usage is TRBV28 and J usage is TRBJ1-6; 11 nucleotides match TRBD1. The origin of this receptor is a woman aged 25-40 years in good health. The DNA for the CDR3 is TGTGCCAGCAGCCTACTTGACGGGACAGGGGGGGCACCCCTCCACTTT. This codes for CASSLLDGTGGAPLHF.